Given below is one T cell receptor (beta chain) in context. The source of the sample is a study of blood T cell repertoires in COVID-19. Study as a whole: Resolution of symptoms, clearance, or two negative PCRs was present in recovered Cohort 3 donors. Sites across the United States, Italy and Spain contributed samples from acute and convalescent COVID-19.

Germline V gene lookup returns CDR1 MNHEY and CDR2 SVGAGI. CDR3 size: 13 residues. V was trimmed by 2 bases and J by 3 bases, leaving 5 bases between them. Participants' own reports of clinical history determined their cohort assignment. Libraries were prepared by immunoSEQ multiplex PCR; TCRdb keeps only in-frame clonotypes and omits some of them. This repertoire shows fewer than 350,000 clones, more than 75% found once; its top ten account for 2% to 2.5%. The clonotype originates from a woman aged 55-70 years in a cohort exposed to, infected with or recovered from COVID-19 (not recorded which). The material sequenced was PBMCs or T cells enriched from blood (not recorded which). This sequence joins TRBV6-5 and TRBJ1-5; D is undetermined. The CDR3, as DNA: TGTGCCAGCAGTTACAGCTACAATCAGCCCCAGCATTTT. Translating it yields CASSYSYNQPQHF.